The sequence of this T cell receptor beta chain was determined in a study of blood T cell repertoires in COVID-19. V shed 3 bases and J shed 7 bases, with 16 bases lying between them. This CDR3 is built from 16 residues. Germline CDR1 LNHDA, CDR2 SQIVND (reference sequence). Seattle patients were enrolled during active infection and followed longitudinally. Source study methods: Reference gene primer amplification yielded estimated nucleated cell counts. Sequencing used immunoSEQ multiplex PCR; TCRdb keeps in-frame clones, though not all of them. V and J calls and clone size are those listed in that table; D and trimming were worked out from the DNA. Of some 200,000 clones listed, under 90% were seen once; the top ten hold about 10%.

This sequence originates from an elderly woman with COVID-19, enrolled during active disease. The chain recombines TRBV19 with TRBJ1-6, with D perhaps TRBD1 (5 bases). The sample comprised peripheral blood. CDR3 bases: TGTGCCAGTAGTATCCAGGGATCAGGTGGAAATTCACCCCTCCACTTT. Its translation is CASSIQGSGGNSPLHF. The complete variable domain, with remaining parts taken from reference TRBV19 and TRBJ1-6, reads DGGITQSPKYLFRKEGQNVTLSCEQNLNHDAMYWYRQDPGQGLRLIYYSQIVNDFQKGDIAEGYSVSREKKESFPLTVTSAQKNPTAFYLCASSIQGSGGNSPLHFGNGTRLTVT.